This T cell receptor beta chain was captured by sequencing in a study of T cell responses to AZD1222 COVID-19 vaccine. Remarks on this clone: What it binds is not known.

The CDR3 totals 15 residues. General study findings and limits: The breadth and depth of Spike-specific TCRs increased once two AZD1222 doses had been given. Within unmutated variant regions lay the reported targets of nearly half of spike-specific TCRs. Among the donors, most were white British and more were female, and clonal diversity was possibly underestimated. Seropositive AZD1222 recipients at baseline numbered only five or six.

TCRdb's table, derived via immunoSEQ multiplex PCR, lists solely in-frame clones and lacks some. The table records some 130,000 clones, approximately 92% of them present only once. This chain joins TRBV7-5 and TRBJ1-2. TRBV7-5 is a known pseudogene. The specimen was peripheral blood, collected 28 days after the second AZD1222 dose. This sequence originates from an adult who received the AZD1222 COVID-19 vaccine. CDR3 region: CARSLVREVLYGYTF. CDR3 DNA sequence: TGTGCCAGAAGCTTAGTGAGGGAGGTCCTCTATGGCTACACCTTC.